This T cell receptor (beta chain) was identified during a study of cytomegalovirus exposure and HLA in healthy donors. About the research overall: Among about 179 million T cells, an earlier analysis found about 100 million unique TCR beta sequences.

Both 60 Vbeta primers and 13 Jbeta primers went into the PCR. Profiled with immunoSEQ multiplex PCR; TCRdb holds only in-frame clones, not every one. There are 85,000 to 90,000 clones in the sample; 90% occur only once, and 2.3% lies in the top ten. This clone has just one count. This TCR was recovered from a man aged 18-30 years in good health and CMV-seronegative. The sample comprised PBMCs.

This chain's CDR3 is CASSTGQESSYNSPLHF. The CDR3 DNA reads as TGTGCCAGCAGCACGGGACAGGAGAGCTCCTATAATTCACCCCTCCACTTT. The V and J genes are TRBV28 and TRBJ1-6; 8 bases are a match to TRBD1. This CDR3 contains 17 residues. Germline V gene data show CDR1 as MDHEN and CDR2 as SYDVKM. Trimming took 6 bases from V and 0 from J; bases not matched to a gene: 7.